This T cell receptor (beta chain) is drawn from a study of shared clonotypes between healthy human individuals. Study observations and caveats: Larger estimated richness was generally seen in naive subsets than in memory subsets.

V lost 3 bases, J lost 1 base, and 8 bases lay in between. This CDR3 has 14 residues. CDR1 and CDR2 (germline): WSHSY, SAAADI. It was at deep level that the assay was run. Sequencing used immunoSEQ multiplex PCR; TCRdb keeps in-frame clones, though not all of them. This sample has about 1 million clones, with 70% to 80% found just once. With regard to this clone: What it recognizes is unknown.

Within Nashville, Tennessee resided all donors, each a Caucasian adult. A split of CD4+ cells into CD45RA+ naive and CD45RA-negative memory subsets was performed. The rearrangement uses TRBV10-2 and TRBJ2-3, with D tentatively TRBD2 (5 bases). Sequencing input: memory CD4+ T cells sorted from blood. Subset meaning: CD45RA-negative fraction. This sequence was found in a man aged 18-30 years in good health. This CDR3 is CASSERDRTDTQYF. CDR3 DNA sequence: TGCGCCAGCAGTGAACGGGATCGCACAGATACGCAGTATTTT.